The rows below give T cell receptor beta chains drawn from one sample of a study of PD-1 and CTLA-4 blockade in melanoma. Produced via immunoSEQ multiplex PCR; TCRdb's table is partial and in-frame only. The sample consists of about 16,000 clones, 73% of them appearing once. The input for sequencing was CD8+ T cells from peripheral blood, taken before anti-PD-1 treatment. These receptors were taken from a human donor with melanoma. The CDR3 runs from the conserved cysteine through the conserved F or W. Each record gives: clone size, J gene, D gene, V gene, CDR3 DNA, CDR3 protein. A D gene is named only where the DNA matches it firmly. Clone size is given for some rows only: seen once, a few or many times, or a class if the clone is expanded.

clone size: few
J gene: TRBJ2-7
D gene: TRBD2
V gene: TRBV29-1
CDR3 DNA: TGCAGCGTTGGGGGGAGGGGTTCCTACGAGCAGTACTTC
CDR3 protein: CSVGGRGSYEQYF

clone size: .
J gene: TRBJ2-7
D gene: TRBD1
V gene: TRBV11-2
CDR3 DNA: TGTGCCAGCAGCGAGGGGACAGGGTCCTACGAGCAGTACTTC
CDR3 protein: CASSEGTGSYEQYF

clone size: once
J gene: TRBJ2-7
D gene: TRBD1
V gene: TRBV2
CDR3 DNA: TGTGCCAGCAGAGCCGGACAGGGGTCCTACGAGCAGTACTTC
CDR3 protein: CASRAGQGSYEQYF

clone size: .
J gene: TRBJ2-1
D gene: .
V gene: TRBV27
CDR3 DNA: TGTGCCAGCAGTTGGGGGCCCCATGAGCAGTTCTTC
CDR3 protein: CASSWGPHEQFF

clone size: .
J gene: TRBJ2-5
D gene: .
V gene: TRBV27
CDR3 DNA: TGTGCCAGCAGTTTTATGCCTAGCATTGAAGAGACCCAGTACTTC
CDR3 protein: CASSFMPSIEETQYF

clone size: .
J gene: TRBJ1-2
D gene: .
V gene: TRBV13
CDR3 DNA: TGTGCCAGCAGCTCCCCGACCCATCAACCAGATGGCTACACCTTC
CDR3 protein: CASSSPTHQPDGYTF

clone size: .
J gene: TRBJ2-2
D gene: TRBD2
V gene: TRBV15
CDR3 DNA: TGTGCCACCGCCTATTGGACTAGCGGGGACCAACTCTTCCTTAACACCGGGGAGCTGTTTTTT
CDR3 protein: CATAYWTSGDQLFLNTGELFF

clone size: .
J gene: TRBJ1-3
D gene: .
V gene: TRBV27
CDR3 DNA: TGTGCCAGCAGTTTGGGGGCCCATGGAAACACCATATATTTT
CDR3 protein: CASSLGAHGNTIYF

clone size: .
J gene: TRBJ1-1
D gene: .
V gene: TRBV6-2/TRBV6-3
CDR3 DNA: TGTGCCAGCAGTTACAGGCCGGGGGAGGCTTTCTTT
CDR3 protein: CASSYRPGEAFF

clone size: medium-sized
J gene: TRBJ1-2
D gene: .
V gene: TRBV13
CDR3 DNA: TGTGCCAGCAGCTTGGGTGAAAGTGTTAGTGGCTACACCTTC
CDR3 protein: CASSLGESVSGYTF

clone size: .
J gene: TRBJ2-5
D gene: .
V gene: TRBV11-2
CDR3 DNA: TGTGCCAGCAATCGTCTCCAAGAGACCCAGTACTTC
CDR3 protein: CASNRLQETQYF

clone size: .
J gene: TRBJ2-1
D gene: .
V gene: TRBV10-3
CDR3 DNA: TGTGCCATCTGGAGGGATACCGATGAGCAGTTCTTC
CDR3 protein: CAIWRDTDEQFF

clone size: .
J gene: TRBJ2-5
D gene: .
V gene: TRBV12-3/TRBV12-4
CDR3 DNA: TGTGCCAGCAGTTTCGGCAGCCAAGAGACCCAGTACTTC
CDR3 protein: CASSFGSQETQYF

clone size: .
J gene: TRBJ2-3
D gene: .
V gene: TRBV5-1
CDR3 DNA: TGCGCCAGCAGCTTTCGGGGAGGAACAGATACGCAGTATTTT
CDR3 protein: CASSFRGGTDTQYF

clone size: .
J gene: TRBJ2-2
D gene: .
V gene: TRBV27
CDR3 DNA: TGTGCCAGCAGTTTTGCAGGAGCTACCGGGGAGCTGTTTTTT
CDR3 protein: CASSFAGATGELFF

clone size: .
J gene: TRBJ2-3
D gene: .
V gene: TRBV28
CDR3 DNA: TGTGCCAGCAGTTTTGATGTCGGCGGGACAGATACGCAGTATTTT
CDR3 protein: CASSFDVGGTDTQYF

clone size: .
J gene: TRBJ2-5
D gene: TRBD2
V gene: TRBV7-6
CDR3 DNA: TGTGCCAGCAGCGAGACTAGCGGGAGCGGTGAGACCCAGTACTTC
CDR3 protein: CASSETSGSGETQYF

clone size: .
J gene: TRBJ2-1
D gene: TRBD2
V gene: TRBV29-1
CDR3 DNA: TGCAGCGTTGACACCTCTAGCGGGGGGAGTAGTGAGCAGTTCTTC
CDR3 protein: CSVDTSSGGSSEQFF

clone size: .
J gene: TRBJ1-1
D gene: TRBD1
V gene: TRBV29-1
CDR3 DNA: TGCAGCGTGGGGACAGGCTGGTTGAACACTGAAGCTTTCTTT
CDR3 protein: CSVGTGWLNTEAFF

clone size: once
J gene: TRBJ2-1
D gene: .
V gene: TRBV7-2
CDR3 DNA: TGTGCCAGCAGCTCTCGGACAGCCCCCGGACTCTACAATGAGCAGTTCTTC
CDR3 protein: CASSSRTAPGLYNEQFF

clone size: .
J gene: TRBJ1-1
D gene: .
V gene: TRBV7-6
CDR3 DNA: TGTGCCAGCAGCCTCACGGAGAGGACTATGAACACTGAAGCTTTCTTT
CDR3 protein: CASSLTERTMNTEAFF

clone size: .
J gene: TRBJ1-4
D gene: .
V gene: TRBV4-2
CDR3 DNA: TGTGCCAGCAGCCCTCAGGGGTGGAATGAAAAACTGTTTTTT
CDR3 protein: CASSPQGWNEKLFF

clone size: .
J gene: TRBJ2-2
D gene: .
V gene: TRBV4-1
CDR3 DNA: TGCGCCAGCAGCCAAGCAGCAGGCGGAATCGGGGAGCTGTTTTTT
CDR3 protein: CASSQAAGGIGELFF

clone size: .
J gene: TRBJ2-7
D gene: .
V gene: TRBV30
CDR3 DNA: TGTGCCTGGAGCCGGGACTCCCACGAGCAGTACTTC
CDR3 protein: CAWSRDSHEQYF

clone size: few
J gene: TRBJ1-5
D gene: TRBD1
V gene: TRBV6-6
CDR3 DNA: TGTGCCAGCAGTTCCGGACAGGGGTACTTTCAGCCCCAGCATTTT
CDR3 protein: CASSSGQGYFQPQHF

clone size: .
J gene: TRBJ1-4
D gene: .
V gene: TRBV27
CDR3 DNA: TGTGCCAGCAGTCTCAGGGGTTCAACTAATGAAAAACTGTTTTTT
CDR3 protein: CASSLRGSTNEKLFF

clone size: .
J gene: TRBJ2-1
D gene: TRBD1
V gene: TRBV6-6
CDR3 DNA: TGTGCCAGCACCATGAGGACAGGGACCTACAATGAGCAGTTCTTC
CDR3 protein: CASTMRTGTYNEQFF

clone size: .
J gene: TRBJ1-1
D gene: .
V gene: TRBV20-1
CDR3 DNA: TGCAGTGCTAGACAGAACACTGAAGCTTTCTTT
CDR3 protein: CSARQNTEAFF

clone size: .
J gene: TRBJ2-1
D gene: TRBD2
V gene: TRBV25-1
CDR3 DNA: TGTGCCAGCAGTGAATACGGGGGGGGGCCGTTCGATGAGCAGTTCTTC
CDR3 protein: CASSEYGGGPFDEQFF